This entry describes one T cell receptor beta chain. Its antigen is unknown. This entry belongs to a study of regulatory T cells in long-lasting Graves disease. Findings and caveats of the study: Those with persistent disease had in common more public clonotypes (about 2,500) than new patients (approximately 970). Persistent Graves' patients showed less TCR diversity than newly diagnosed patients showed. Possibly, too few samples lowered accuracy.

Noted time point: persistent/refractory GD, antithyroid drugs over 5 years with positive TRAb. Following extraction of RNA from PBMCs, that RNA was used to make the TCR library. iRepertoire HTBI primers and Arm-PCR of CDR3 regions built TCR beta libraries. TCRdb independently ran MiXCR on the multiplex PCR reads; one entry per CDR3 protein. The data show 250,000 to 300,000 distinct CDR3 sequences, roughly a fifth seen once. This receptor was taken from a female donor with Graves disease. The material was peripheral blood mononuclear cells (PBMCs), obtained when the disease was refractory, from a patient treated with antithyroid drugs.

CDR3 sequence reads: CSAGTVPQYQPQHF. CDR3 nucleotides: TGCAGTGCCGGGACAGTTCCACAATATCAGCCCCAGCATTTT. V and J are TRBV20-1 and TRBJ1-5; TRBD1 agrees at 7 bases. Looked up from germline, CDR1 is DFQATT and CDR2 is SNEGSKA (reference sequence). J lost 5 bases, V lost 6 bases, and 10 bases had no gene match. The CDR3 runs 14 residues.